Sequencing of this T cell receptor (beta chain) was carried out in a study of early T cells in non-severe SARS-CoV-2 infection. Study results and limitations: Matching results from VDJdb favored anti-spike CD8 responses, leaving private and CD4 specificities undetected.

Unmatched junction bases numbered 10, after V lost 6 bases and J lost 2 bases. The CDR3 is made up of 15 amino acids. The germline gives CDR1 SGHRS, CDR2 YFSETQ. This clonotype has a handful of counts. The antigen is unknown. Attachment of unique molecular identifiers was made to individual cDNA molecules. TCRdb passed the 5' RACE reads through MiXCR, listing each CDR3 protein once. The sample records more than 75,000 distinct CDR3 sequences, 13% being singletons. Sequencing input: whole blood. The TCR was taken from an adult who was a healthcare worker with PCR-confirmed SARS-CoV-2 infection or an uninfected control (not recorded which). The chain combines TRBV5-1 with TRBJ1-1; 7 nucleotides match TRBD1. CDR3 region: CASNRGTERNTEAFF. CDR3 in DNA: TGCGCCAGCAACCGTGGGACAGAACGCAACACTGAAGCTTTCTTT.